This T cell receptor (beta chain) appears in the sequencing data of a study of blood T cells in healthy people across ages. For the study at large: Template-switching capture recovered about one barcoded beta molecule per two T cells.

Germline CDR1 DFQATT, CDR2 SNEGSKA (reference sequence). CDR3 length equals 13 residues. The trim removed 7 bases at V and 4 bases at J, leaving 6 bases unmatched. It was with a sample-barcoded 5' primer and a J-beta primer mix that a second PCR of about 6 to 12 cycles was run. Every molecule of cDNA carried a tag from a template-switch adaptor with 12 random nucleotides. One entry per CDR3 protein, called by TCRdb with MiXCR from the 5' RACE reads. The sample yields hundreds of thousands of distinct CDR3 sequences, about 30% seen once. Whole-study findings and limits: Older age coincided with a roughly linear decline in TCR beta diversity per million T cells. Comparison with aged donors showed that long-lived donors had more naive CD4+ cells and higher diversity.

On this clonotype itself: The antigen remains undetermined.

V is TRBV20-1 and J is TRBJ2-5, with 10 bases matching TRBD1. This clonotype originated in a woman of 80 years or more in good health. The sequencing input was blood. CDR3 coding DNA: TGCAGTGTAACAGACAGGGGGCGAGAGACCCAGTACTTC. As protein: CSVTDRGRETQYF.